This T cell receptor beta chain stems from a study of cytomegalovirus exposure and HLA in healthy donors. Turning to the study itself: The study placed around 80% of its 398 genotyped donors in the Caucasian-associated ancestry cluster.

This PCR relied on a set of 60 Vbeta primers and 13 Jbeta primers. This table comes from immunoSEQ multiplex PCR, and its TCRdb copy is limited to in-frame clones, with some not included. The sample's table shows fewer than 150,000 clones. Broader study findings: The authors assumed roughly uniform sequencing depth across donors for presence/absence analyses. Cytomegalovirus association was assigned to approximately 180 TCR beta chains. The study reported that TCR beta sequences accurately predicted HLA-A and HLA-B alleles in most subjects.

For this clone: What it binds is not known.

The CDR3 spans 14 residues. Germline V lookup: CDR1 SGHNT, CDR2 YYREEE (reference sequence). J was trimmed by 1 base and V by 4 bases; bases with no gene match: 4. The chain has TRBV5-4 and TRBJ1-1, with TRBD1 matching over 7 bases. This receptor was identified in a woman aged 55 to 70 in good health and CMV-seronegative. The sample consisted of PBMCs. The CDR3 bases are TGTGCCAGCAGCAAGGGACAGCCGAACACTGAAGCTTTCTTT. It translates to CASSKGQPNTEAFF.